This is a list of T cell receptor beta chains from one sample in a study of blood T cell repertoires in COVID-19. Sequencing was performed with immunoSEQ multiplex PCR; in TCRdb, only in-frame clones are kept and a portion is missing. Altogether 210,000 or so clones are present, roughly 85% being singletons, with the ten largest covering about 10%. The specimen sequenced was PBMCs or T cells enriched from blood (not recorded which). These receptors were collected from a young man who had recovered from COVID-19. Both conserved end residues are part of each CDR3. The D gene is left open where the match is weak. Clone size is not always given. Where it is, it says once, few, many or a class for expanded clones.

j_call v_call d_call clone_size cdr3_nt cdr3_aa
TRBJ2-5 TRBV18 TRBD1 . TGTGCCAGCTCACTCGACGATGGACAGGGGCGGCAGACCCAGTACTTC CASSLDDGQGRQTQYF
TRBJ2-5 TRBV28 TRBD1 . TGTGCCAGCAGTTACACTGCGTCCGGGACAGGGGGCGCCGGGGAGACCCAGTACTTC CASSYTASGTGGAGETQYF
TRBJ2-2 TRBV11-3 TRBD1 once TGTGCCAGCAGCTCCCTCACCGGGACAGGGGACTCCACGAACACCGGGGAGCTGTTTTTT CASSSLTGTGDSTNTGELFF
TRBJ1-1 TRBV18 . . TGTGCCAGCTCCAGCGGTAGCCAGACTGAAGCTTTCTTT CASSSGSQTEAFF
TRBJ2-1 TRBV5-1 . . TGCGCCAGCAGCCCAGATGTTAGCGGAAGGAATGAGCAGTTCTTC CASSPDVSGRNEQFF
TRBJ2-4 TRBV28 TRBD1 . TGTGCCAGCACGCCCCGGGACAGGAAAAACATTCAGTACTTC CASTPRDRKNIQYF
TRBJ2-1 TRBV7-2 TRBD1 . TGTGCCAGCAGCTTAGCCAGGGGGCAGATTGAGCAGTTCTTC CASSLARGQIEQFF
TRBJ2-6 TRBV21-1 . . TGTGCCAGCAGCAAAATTAGCTTACCGGGACAGGGAATAACTGGGGCCAACGTCCTGACTTTC CASSKISLPGQGITGANVLTF
TRBJ2-3 TRBV7-9 . . TGTGCCATCCCGATACTCTCGACGCAGTATTTT CAIPILSTQYF
TRBJ2-7 TRBV27 . . TGTGCCAGCAGGGCGGGCGGCGAGCAGTACTTC CASRAGGEQYF
TRBJ2-3 TRBV9 TRBD2 . TGTGCCAGCAGCGTAGGGGGTCTAGCGGGAGGAAAGGATACGCAGTATTTT CASSVGGLAGGKDTQYF
TRBJ1-5 TRBV24-1 TRBD1 . TGTGCCACCATGCGGGACAGGGTTCAGCCCCAGCATTTT CATMRDRVQPQHF
TRBJ2-1 TRBV5-1 . . TGCGCCAGCAAAACAGACGGGAGCTCCTACAATGAGCAGTTCTTC CASKTDGSSYNEQFF
TRBJ2-7 TRBV28 . . TGTGCCAGCAAGCTACAGTCCTACGAGCAGTACTTC CASKLQSYEQYF
TRBJ2-1 TRBV19 TRBD1 . TGTGCCAGTAGCGACAGGGGGCGCGATGAGCAGTTCTTC CASSDRGRDEQFF
TRBJ1-4 TRBV11-2 . . TGTGCCAGCAGCGGAGAGGCGTCGGTTCTGTTTTTT CASSGEASVLFF
TRBJ2-2 TRBV27 TRBD1 once TGTGCCAGCCGACTCGGACAGGTCACCGGGGAGCTGTTTTTT CASRLGQVTGELFF
TRBJ1-2 TRBV2 TRBD1 . TGTGCCAGCAGTGAATTGGGACAGGATAACTATGGCTACACCTTC CASSELGQDNYGYTF
TRBJ2-7 TRBV6-6 . . TGTGCCAGCAGTTACATCTCCGAGCAGTACTTC CASSYISEQYF
TRBJ2-1 TRBV4-1 TRBD2 . TGCGCCAGCAGCCAGGGGACTAAGCGGGGGTCCTACAATGAGCAGTTCTTC CASSQGTKRGSYNEQFF
TRBJ1-2 TRBV18 . . TGTGCCAGCTCCCGGGAGGCTTATGGCTACACCTTC CASSREAYGYTF
TRBJ2-5 TRBV4-1 . . TGCGCCAGCAGCCAAGAAGGTGGGGGGAGGAAAGAGACCCAGTACTTC CASSQEGGGRKETQYF
TRBJ1-1 TRBV7-9 . . TGTGCCAGCAGCTTAGGAGGGGAAGCTTTCTTT CASSLGGEAFF
TRBJ1-3 TRBV7-2 . . TGTGCCAGCAGTTTAGTGCCCCGGAGTTCTGGAAACACCATATATTTT CASSLVPRSSGNTIYF
TRBJ2-7 TRBV5-8 TRBD2 . TGTGCCAGCGAGTCCTCGGGACTAGCTTCCTACGAGCAGTACTTC CASESSGLASYEQYF
TRBJ1-1 TRBV19 . . TGTGCCAGTAACCCCCGGGCGGGCGGCACTGAAGCTTTCTTT CASNPRAGGTEAFF
TRBJ2-1 TRBV4-1 . . TGCGCCAGCAGCCAGTTGACAGGTTACAATGAGCAGTTCTTC CASSQLTGYNEQFF
TRBJ2-1 TRBV9 TRBD2 . TGTGCCAGCAGCCCGCCCCCCTCTAGCGGGAGGGCCTATGAGCAGTTCTTC CASSPPPSSGRAYEQFF
TRBJ2-3 TRBV11-1 TRBD1 . TGTGCCAGCAGCTCCGGGACAGGGAAAGATACGCAGTATTTT CASSSGTGKDTQYF
TRBJ1-5 TRBV7-2 . . TGTGCCAGCAGCTCCTCAAGGAGTTATGAGCCCCAGCATTTT CASSSSRSYEPQHF
TRBJ1-1 TRBV9 TRBD1 . TGTGCCAGCAGCGTGACAGGGGCTAACACTGAAGCTTTCTTT CASSVTGANTEAFF
TRBJ1-2 TRBV9 . . TGTGCCAGCAGCGTAGGGGCAGAGACTAACTATGGCTACACCTTC CASSVGAETNYGYTF
TRBJ2-7 TRBV18 TRBD1 . TGTGCCAGCTCACCCCGCCAGGGGGCCCACGAGCAGTACTTC CASSPRQGAHEQYF
TRBJ2-3 TRBV7-3 TRBD2 . TGTGCCAGCAGCGTTAGCGGGGGGCTCACAGATACGCAGTATTTT CASSVSGGLTDTQYF
TRBJ2-2 TRBV30 TRBD1 . TGTGCCTGGAGGATGTCGGACAGGGGCGCCGGGGAGCTGTTTTTT CAWRMSDRGAGELFF
TRBJ1-5 TRBV10-3 . . TGTGCCATCCAACAGGGAATAGGGCCCCAGCATTTT CAIQQGIGPQHF
TRBJ2-6 TRBV2 . once TGTGCCAGCAGTGAAGCGCACGGGAAGGCTGGGGCCAACGTCCTGACTTTC CASSEAHGKAGANVLTF
TRBJ2-1 TRBV28 TRBD1 once TGTGCCAGCAGCCCTGGACAGGTGTCCTACAATGAGCAGTTCTTC CASSPGQVSYNEQFF
TRBJ1-5 TRBV2 . . TGTGCCAGCGCGGGGCGGGGGTCGGAAACGGGGCAGCCCCAGCATTTT CASAGRGSETGQPQHF
TRBJ1-1 TRBV6-5 . . TGTGCCAGCTACGACGGGGGGAACACTGAAGCTTTCTTT CASYDGGNTEAFF
TRBJ1-5 TRBV6-5 . few TGTGCCAGCAGGGGAGAGACGATTCAGCCCCAGCATTTT CASRGETIQPQHF
TRBJ1-5 TRBV2 TRBD1 . TGTGCCAGCAGTAAACGGACAGGGGGAAGGGATCAGCCCCAGCATTTT CASSKRTGGRDQPQHF
TRBJ1-5 TRBV7-4 . many TGTGCCAGCAGCCCCGGATACGGGGGGGGGAGCAATCAGCCCCAGCATTTT CASSPGYGGGSNQPQHF
TRBJ2-1 TRBV7-6 TRBD2 . TGTGCCAGCAGCACGGGGGGGATGTACAATGAGCAGTTCTTC CASSTGGMYNEQFF
TRBJ2-2 TRBV12-3/TRBV12-4 . once TGTGCCAGCAGTGTCTCCGGGGCCGGGGAGCTGTTTTTT CASSVSGAGELFF
TRBJ1-2 TRBV11-1 TRBD1 . TGTGCCAGCAGCCAGACAGGGTTGGGAGGCTACACCTTC CASSQTGLGGYTF
TRBJ1-1 TRBV30 . . TGTGCCTGGAACAACCACCCCAGAGCTTTCTTT CAWNNHPRAFF
TRBJ2-1 TRBV5-1 TRBD2 . TGCGCCAGCAGCTTACACGGGACTAGCGGTGCAAATGAGCAGTTCTTC CASSLHGTSGANEQFF
TRBJ2-7 TRBV18 . few TGTGCCAGCTCACCCAGGGCCGGGGGAGAGCAGTACTTC CASSPRAGGEQYF
TRBJ1-2 TRBV18 TRBD1 . TGTGCCAGCTCACGGACAGGGGACTATGGCTACACCTTC CASSRTGDYGYTF
TRBJ1-2 TRBV6-5 . . TGTGCCAGCAGATTTAAAGGCTACACCTTC CASRFKGYTF